These 29 T cell receptor beta chains came from one sample sequenced in a study of regulatory T cells in long-lasting Graves disease. CDR3 regions were amplified by Arm-PCR using iRepertoire HTBI primers to build TCR beta libraries. TCRdb fed the multiplex PCR reads into MiXCR, producing one record per CDR3 protein. Of 360,000 or so distinct CDR3 sequences listed, roughly 16% were seen once; the top ten hold about 19%. Noted time point: newly diagnosed GD, antithyroid drugs for less than 3 months. After RNA was extracted from PBMCs, the TCR library was made from it. These same data were also listed under a study on T cells in Graves' hyperthyroidism and ophthalmopathy.

The sequencing here drew on peripheral blood mononuclear cells (PBMCs), taken at new diagnosis, from a patient treated with antithyroid drugs. These receptors all stem from a woman aged 18-35 years with Graves disease.

The table lists this clonotype with a few counts. The chain couples TRBV15 to TRBJ2-3, with 11 bases fitting TRBD2. The CDR3 length is 16 residues. V lost 8 bases and J lost 2; bases outside the gene matches: 9. Germline assignment: CDR1 LNHNV and CDR2 YYDKDF (reference sequence). CDR3 region: CATARGTSGSTDTQYF. The CDR3, as DNA: TGTGCCACCGCCCGCGGGACTAGCGGTTCCACAGATACGCAGTATTTT.

This clonotype was recorded a few times. V is TRBV20-1 and J is TRBJ1-1; no reliable D call. Germline assignment: CDR1 DFQATT and CDR2 SNEGSKA (reference sequence). CDR3 length: 14 amino acids. The V and J ends lost 7 bases and 1 base respectively, with 16 bases between them. DNA of the CDR3: TGCAGTGTGAATCGGCGGGCTACGAACACTGAAGCTTTCTTT. This codes for CSVNRRATNTEAFF.

This clonotype appeared a few times. This chain links TRBV12-3 or TRBV12-4 with TRBJ2-3; 7 bases fit TRBD2. With V trimmed by 6 bases and J by 0 bases, 15 bases remained unmatched. CDR3 size: 18 residues. CDR3 loop: CASSSWWGGSTSTDTQYF. CDR3 nucleotide sequence: TGTGCCAGCAGCTCCTGGTGGGGAGGGAGCACTAGCACAGATACGCAGTATTTT.

This clonotype was counted at least ten times. The chain couples TRBV7-9 to TRBJ1-2; D gene unclear. The V and J ends lost 7 bases and 0 bases respectively, with 12 bases between them. The V gene's germline CDR1 is SEHNR and CDR2 FQNEAQ (reference sequence). The CDR3 runs to 14 residues. The CDR3 here is CASTSGVANYGYTF. Written as DNA, the CDR3 is TGTGCCAGCACTTCCGGGGTGGCTAACTATGGCTACACCTTC.

V usage is TRBV5-1 and J usage is TRBJ2-7, with 9 bases matching TRBD1. Trimming removed 4 bases from V and 3 bases from J; junction bases left unmatched: 8. The CDR3 is made up of 15 amino acids. Looked up from germline, CDR1 is SGHRS and CDR2 is YFSETQ. The CDR3 protein is CASSDPGQGDYEQYF. The CDR3 DNA follows: TGCGCCAGCAGCGACCCGGGACAGGGAGACTACGAGCAGTACTTC.

This clonotype has a count of ten or more. The V call is TRBV2, the J call TRBJ2-4; D not resolved. There are 13 residues in the CDR3. In germline, CDR1 is SNHLY, CDR2 FYNNEI. The V end lost 7 bases, the J end lost 6 bases, and 13 bases lay between the germline ends. CDR3 DNA: TGTGCCAGCACCCAACGGGTCTTAAACATTCAGTACTTC. Encoded protein: CASTQRVLNIQYF. The full variable domain, in which reference TRBV2 and TRBJ2-4 provide the parts outside the CDR3, is EPEVTQTPSHQVTQMGQEVILRCVPISNHLYFYWYRQILGQKVEFLVSFYNNEISEKSEIFDDQFSVERPDGSNFTLKIRSTKLEDSAMYFCASTQRVLNIQYFGAGTRLSVL.

In its sample, this clonotype was seen many times. V usage is TRBV12-3 or TRBV12-4 and J usage is TRBJ1-4; D is uncertain. V was clipped by 2 bases and J by 4 bases, with 8 bases between them. The CDR3 extends over 14 amino acids. CDR3 nucleotides: TGTGCCAGCAGTTTAAGGCCGATTAATGAAAAACTGTTTTTT. Its protein is CASSLRPINEKLFF.

This clonotype showed up many times. The V and J genes are TRBV6-1 and TRBJ1-6; a possible D gene is TRBD1 (5 bases). V shed 6 bases and J shed 0 bases, with 24 bases lying between them. The germline V gene encodes CDR1 MNHNS and CDR2 SASEGT. The CDR3 length is 20 residues. CDR3 loop: CASRNSRGAGLSSYNSPLHF. The CDR3 coding sequence is TGTGCCAGCAGGAATTCACGGGGCGCAGGTCTAAGCTCCTATAATTCACCCCTCCACTTT.

This clonotype was observed many times. The chain couples TRBV20-1 to TRBJ2-7; 9 nucleotides agree with TRBD2. Trimming removed 4 bases from V and 7 bases from J; junction bases left unmatched: 8. This CDR3 is 13 amino acids long. CDR1 DFQATT and CDR2 SNEGSKA come from the germline V gene (reference sequence). The CDR3 region is CSAKGAGGLEQYF. Here the CDR3 DNA reads TGCAGTGCTAAGGGGGCGGGAGGGCTGGAGCAGTACTTC.

This clonotype came up many times. The chain recombines TRBV11-2 with TRBJ2-2; either TRBD1 or TRBD2 may fit D (5 bases each). Germline-derived CDR1 and CDR2 are SGHAT and FQNNGV. V shed 5 bases and J shed 5 bases, with 15 bases lying between them. This CDR3 is 15 amino acids long. This CDR3 reads CASSAGTIVTGELFF. Here the CDR3 DNA reads TGTGCCAGCAGCGCCGGGACCATCGTTACCGGGGAGCTGTTTTTT.

The V call is TRBV27, the J call TRBJ1-6; D is unclear. The CDR3 runs to 14 residues. Germline lookup yields CDR1 MNHEY and CDR2 SMNVEV (reference sequence). Trimming removed 6 bases at V and 8 bases at J, with 14 bases between. CDR3 nucleotides: TGTGCCAGCAGGCCCCCAGGCCGGGATTCACCCCTCCACTTT. This sequence encodes CASRPPGRDSPLHF.

This clonotype was picked up many times. This chain's CDR3 is CAWRLPGSNQPQHF. Here the CDR3 DNA reads TGTGCCTGGAGGCTTCCGGGGAGCAATCAGCCCCAGCATTTT. The chain employs TRBV30 and TRBJ1-5; no clear D gene. Germline CDR1 and CDR2: GTSNPN and SVGIG (reference sequence). The CDR3 has 14 amino acids. V gave up 3 bases and J gave up 1 base, with 10 bases separating them.

This clonotype was counted at least ten times. V gene TRBV3-1 combines with J gene TRBJ1-6, with D uncertain. CDR1 is LGHDT and CDR2 is YNNKEL in the germline V gene (reference sequence). The CDR3 sequence is 13 residues long. Deletions cut 2 bases from V and 9 bases from J, with 8 bases between. CDR3 DNA sequence: TGTGCCAGCAGCCAATCTCGGGGTTCACCCCTCCACTTT. Residues: CASSQSRGSPLHF.

This clonotype occurred many times. This CDR3 is CASSGRAGKAEKLFF. CDR3 nucleotides: TGTGCCAGCAGTGGGAGGGCAGGAAAGGCTGAAAAACTGTTTTTT. V is TRBV12-3 or TRBV12-4 and J is TRBJ1-4; D remains ambiguous. V lost 5 bases to trimming and J lost 7 bases, with 17 bases between them. The CDR3 has 15 residues.

This sequence joins TRBV19 and TRBJ2-1; perhaps TRBD1 as D (7 bases). This CDR3 has 15 amino acids. Germline values: CDR1 LNHDA, CDR2 SQIVND (reference sequence). Trimming left V 7 bases short and J 2 bases short, with 15 bases between. The CDR3 DNA sequence: TGTGCCAGTAACCTCCAGGGGGAGGCCTACAATGAGCAGTTCTTC. Translating it yields CASNLQGEAYNEQFF.

In its sample, this clonotype was seen many times. The chain carries TRBV28 and TRBJ2-1; D ambiguous. The ends were cut back, 6 bases at V and 5 bases at J, with 8 bases in the middle. The CDR3 covers 12 residues. The germline V gene has CDR1 MDHEN and CDR2 SYDVKM. CDR3 in amino acids: CASSYRDNEQFF. The CDR3 DNA sequence: TGTGCCAGCAGCTACCGGGACAATGAGCAGTTCTTC.

V gene TRBV9 combines with J gene TRBJ2-2; 9 bases are shared with TRBD1. V lost 0 bases and J lost 6; bases outside the gene matches: 3. CDR3 length equals 15 residues. Germline assignment: CDR1 SGDLS and CDR2 YYNGEE. For the CDR3, the DNA is TGTGCCAGCAGCGTAGAGGGACAGGGCCCCGGGGAGCTGTTTTTT. It translates to CASSVEGQGPGELFF.

This clonotype was observed many times. CDR3 sequence reads: CASSLDHLGHANTGELFF. The CDR3 bases are TGTGCCAGCAGCTTAGATCACTTGGGGCACGCGAACACCGGGGAGCTGTTTTTT. This chain links TRBV7-3 with TRBJ2-2; maybe TRBD1 (5 bases). This CDR3 has 18 amino acids. Trimming shortened V by 2 bases and J by 0 bases, and 16 bases separated the two germline ends. Germline CDR1 reads SGHTA; CDR2 reads FQGTGA.

This clonotype showed up just once. With only one base between it and a far larger clone, this is likely a read error. The chain carries TRBV11-3 and TRBJ2-3; D possibly uses TRBD1 or TRBD2 (5 bases each). The J call could be wrong; TRBJ2-5 is a better fit for the DNA end. The CDR3 is made up of 15 amino acids. Looked up from germline, CDR1 is SGHNT and CDR2 is YENEEA. Here the CDR3 reads CASSSVFRDGDTQYF. The CDR3 region has the DNA TGTGCCAGCAGCTCCGTCTTCAGGGACGGGGATACCCAGTACTTC.

A few counts support this clonotype. Because the CDR3 is missing its conserved closing phenylalanine or tryptophan, this is likely a read error. The chain is built from TRBV5-1 and TRBJ2-7; the D is unclear. This CDR3 is 12 amino acids long. Trimming removed 3 bases from V and 0 bases from J, with 4 bases in between. Germline assignment: CDR1 SGHRS and CDR2 YFSETQ. CDR3 protein: CASSSSSYEQYS. As DNA, the CDR3 is TGCGCCAGCAGCTCCAGCTCCTACGAGCAGTACTCC.

In the case of this clonotype: A read error may explain this, as a much larger clone is one base away. This chain joins TRBV5-1 and TRBJ1-2; 10 positions agree with TRBD1. This CDR3 has 13 residues. CDR1 is SGHRS, CDR2 YFSETQ, per germline. The CDR3 DNA reads as TGCGCCAGCAGCTTCGGACAGGGGGAGGGCTCCACCTTC. Translated: CASSFGQGEGSTF.

The chain uses TRBV7-9 and TRBJ2-5; 14 bases align to TRBD2. V shed 5 bases and J 2 bases; nucleotides not matched to a gene: 4. Per germline, CDR1 SEHNR and CDR2 FQNEAQ (reference sequence). The CDR3 covers 16 residues. As DNA, the CDR3 is TGTGCCAGCAGCCGGACTAGCGGGGGGATTCAAGAGACCCAGTACTTC. Protein sequence: CASSRTSGGIQETQYF.

As regards this clonotype: It is likely a read error: a sequence one base away is far more abundant. This sequence joins TRBV7-8 and TRBJ2-7, with TRBD1 matching over 8 bases. CDR1 is SGHVS and CDR2 is FQNEAQ in the germline V gene. The CDR3 runs 13 residues. The trim removed 1 base at V and 7 bases at J, leaving 3 bases unmatched. CDR3 nucleotides: TGTGCCAGCAGCTTAGACAGGGGGGAAGAGCAGTACTTC. This translates into CASSLDRGEEQYF. The whole variable domain, filled in from reference TRBV7-8 and TRBJ2-7, reads GAGVSQSPRYKVAKRGQDVALRCDPISGHVSLFWYQQALGQGPEFLTYFQNEAQLDKSGLPSDRFFAERPEGSVSTLKIQRTQQEDSAVYLCASSLDRGEEQYFGPGTRLTVT.

The J gene is TRBJ1-6, the V gene TRBV6-5, with D possibly TRBD1 on 5 matching bases. Trimming took 2 bases from V and 9 from J, leaving 14 bases between them. This CDR3 spans 15 amino acids. The germline V gene encodes CDR1 MNHEY and CDR2 SVGAGI. The CDR3 region is CASSYTRTLGSPLHF. The DNA of the CDR3 is TGTGCCAGCAGTTACACGCGGACATTGGGTTCACCCCTCCACTTT.

This clonotype was counted only a few times. The rearrangement joins TRBV5-1 to TRBJ2-3; the match to TRBD1 covers 7 bases. The CDR3 is 13 amino acids. Germline CDR1 reads SGHRS; CDR2 reads YFSETQ. The junction had 3 bases not matched to a gene; V was cut back by 7 bases and J by 1 base. The CDR3 coding sequence is TGCGCCAGCGGTACAGGGGGCACAGATACGCAGTATTTT. Protein sequence: CASGTGGTDTQYF. Filled out from reference TRBV5-1 and TRBJ2-3, the complete variable domain reads KAGVTQTPRYLIKTRGQQVTLSCSPISGHRSVSWYQQTPGQGLQFLFEYFSETQRNKGNFPGRFSGRQFSNSRSEMNVSTLELGDSALYLCASGTGGTDTQYFGPGTRLTVL.

As regards this clonotype: A much larger clone sits a single nucleotide away, making a read error possible. The chain combines TRBV6-1 with TRBJ2-5; a possible D gene is TRBD2 (5 bases). Per germline, CDR1 MNHNS and CDR2 SASEGT. The CDR3 is 14 amino acids. V gave up 5 bases and J gave up 3 bases, with 13 bases separating them. CDR3 residues: CASSKLVGKETQYF. For the CDR3, the DNA is TGTGCCAGCAGTAAACTAGTGGGGAAAGAGACCCAGTACTTC.

This clonotype was seen a few times. The rearrangement joins TRBV7-2 to TRBJ2-7; D uncertain. CDR1 is SGHTA, CDR2 FQGNSA, per germline. CDR3 size: 14 residues. V was pared by 3 bases and J by 2 bases, with 11 bases between. The CDR3 is CASSFNTATYEQYF. CDR3 bases: TGTGCCAGCAGCTTTAATACCGCCACCTACGAGCAGTACTTC. Based on the CDR3 plus reference TRBV7-2 and TRBJ2-7, the full variable domain is GAGVSQSPSNKVTEKGKDVELRCDPISGHTALYWYRQSLGQGLEFLIYFQGNSAPDKSGLPSDRFSAERTGGSVSTLTIQRTQQEDSAVYLCASSFNTATYEQYFGPGTRLTVT.

V usage is TRBV5-5 and J usage is TRBJ2-6; 10 bases match TRBD1. After removal of 2 bases from V and 3 bases from J, the junction contained 5 bases not matched to a gene. Germline CDR1 SGHKS, CDR2 YYEKEE (reference sequence). This CDR3 has 17 residues. CDR3 DNA: TGTGCCAGCAGCTTCGGGACAGGGGAGGTTGGGGCCAACGTCCTGACTTTC. Translation: CASSFGTGEVGANVLTF.

This chain uses TRBV9 with TRBJ2-1; D is possibly TRBD2 (5 bases). Germline V gene data show CDR1 as SGDLS and CDR2 as YYNGEE. Trimming shortened V by 0 bases and J by 9 bases, and 13 bases separated the two germline ends. The CDR3 length is 14 residues. CDR3 residues: CASSVGGSDPEQFF. The DNA of the CDR3 is TGTGCCAGCAGCGTAGGAGGGTCCGATCCTGAGCAGTTCTTC.